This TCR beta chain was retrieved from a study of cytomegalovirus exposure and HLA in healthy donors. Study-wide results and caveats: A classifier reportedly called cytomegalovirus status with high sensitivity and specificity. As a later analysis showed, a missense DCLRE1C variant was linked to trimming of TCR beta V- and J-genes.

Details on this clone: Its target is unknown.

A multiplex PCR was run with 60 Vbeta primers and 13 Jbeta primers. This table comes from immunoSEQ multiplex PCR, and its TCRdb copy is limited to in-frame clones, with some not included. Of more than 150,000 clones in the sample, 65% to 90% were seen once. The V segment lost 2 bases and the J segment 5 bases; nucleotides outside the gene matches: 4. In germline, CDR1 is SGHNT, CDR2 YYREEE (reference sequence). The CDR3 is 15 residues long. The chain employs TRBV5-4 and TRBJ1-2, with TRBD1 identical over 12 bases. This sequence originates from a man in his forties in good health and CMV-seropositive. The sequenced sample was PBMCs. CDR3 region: CASSFGTGGGYGYTF. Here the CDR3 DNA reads TGTGCCAGCAGCTTCGGGACAGGGGGCGGGTATGGCTACACCTTC.